The entry that follows covers one TCR beta chain sequence. RNA extraction and reverse transcription yielded cDNA as sequencing template. TCRdb keeps only in-frame clones here, not all; method: immunoSEQ multiplex PCR. The sample consists of around 180,000 clones, roughly 60% of them appearing once. Treatment specified: oral pan-JAK inhibitor, 5-10 mg twice daily. The data originate from a study of CD8+ T cells in alopecia areata. This clonotype was sampled from a human donor with alopecia areata. The sample consisted of CD4+ T cells sorted from blood, taken at week 24, from a patient treated with tofacitinib.

The CDR3 is CSISGGNLDTQYF. CDR3 in DNA: TGCAGCATATCAGGGGGCAATCTAGATACGCAGTATTTT. V usage is TRBV29-1 and J usage is TRBJ2-3; 8 positions match TRBD1. V shed 8 bases and J 5 bases; nucleotides not matched to a gene: 9. Looked up from germline, CDR1 is SQVTM and CDR2 is ANQGSEA. CDR3 length: 13 amino acids.